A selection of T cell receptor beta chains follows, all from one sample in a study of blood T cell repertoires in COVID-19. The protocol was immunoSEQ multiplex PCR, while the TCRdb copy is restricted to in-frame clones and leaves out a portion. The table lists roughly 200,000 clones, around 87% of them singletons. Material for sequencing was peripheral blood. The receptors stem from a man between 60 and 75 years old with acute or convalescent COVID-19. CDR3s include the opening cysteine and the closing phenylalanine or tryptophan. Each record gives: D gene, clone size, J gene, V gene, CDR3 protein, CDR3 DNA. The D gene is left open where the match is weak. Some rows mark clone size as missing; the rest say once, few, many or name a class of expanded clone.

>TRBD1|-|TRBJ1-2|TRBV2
CASRLRDRANSGYTF
TGTGCCAGCAGATTACGAGACAGGGCGAATAGTGGCTACACCTTC
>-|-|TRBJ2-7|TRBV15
CATSREGDSIYEQYF
TGTGCCACCAGCAGAGAAGGAGACAGTATTTACGAGCAGTACTTC
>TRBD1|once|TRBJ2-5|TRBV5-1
CASYSTGGQETQYF
TGCGCCAGCTACTCGACAGGGGGCCAAGAGACCCAGTACTTC
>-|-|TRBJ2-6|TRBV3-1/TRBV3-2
CASTAGVFSGANVLTF
TGTGCCTCCACGGCAGGGGTCTTCTCTGGGGCCAACGTCCTGACTTTC
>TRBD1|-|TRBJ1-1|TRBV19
CASSSYRGVNTEAFF
TGTGCCAGTAGTTCCTACAGGGGCGTGAACACTGAAGCTTTCTTT
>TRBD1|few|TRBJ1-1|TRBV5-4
CASSPQKGQLNTEAFF
TGTGCCAGCAGCCCGCAAAAGGGACAGCTGAACACTGAAGCTTTCTTT
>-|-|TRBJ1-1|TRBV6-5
CASSYQRQVNTEAFF
TGTGCCAGCAGTTACCAAAGACAAGTGAACACTGAAGCTTTCTTT
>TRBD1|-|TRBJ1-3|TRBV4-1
CASSQGTGGDTIYF
TGCGCCAGCAGCCAAGGGACAGGGGGAGACACCATATATTTT
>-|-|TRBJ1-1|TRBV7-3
CASSLTGAANTEAFF
TGTGCCAGCAGCTTAACGGGGGCCGCGAACACTGAAGCTTTCTTT
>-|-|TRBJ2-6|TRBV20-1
CSASVTRSGANVLTF
TGCAGTGCTAGTGTCACCCGGTCTGGGGCCAACGTCCTGACTTTC
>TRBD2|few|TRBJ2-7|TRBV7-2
CASSSGLQPSSEQYF
TGTGCCAGCAGCTCGGGACTACAACCAAGCAGCGAGCAGTACTTC
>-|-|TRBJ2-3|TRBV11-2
CASSFDWAGDTQYF
TGTGCCAGCAGCTTCGACTGGGCGGGAGATACGCAGTATTTT
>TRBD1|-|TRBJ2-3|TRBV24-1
CATSPKQGLRGDTQYF
TGTGCCACCAGCCCCAAACAGGGGCTCCGAGGGGATACGCAGTATTTT
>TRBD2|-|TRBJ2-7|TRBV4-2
CASSQDPSGGLLSYEQYF
TGTGCCAGCAGCCAAGACCCTAGCGGGGGCCTCCTCTCCTACGAGCAGTACTTC
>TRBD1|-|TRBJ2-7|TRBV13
CASSFDRGYEQYF
TGTGCCAGCAGTTTCGACAGGGGCTACGAGCAGTACTTC
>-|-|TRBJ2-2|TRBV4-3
CASSQDRWSLGVEGELFF
TGCGCCAGCAGCCAAGATCGTTGGAGCCTGGGTGTCGAGGGGGAGCTGTTTTTT
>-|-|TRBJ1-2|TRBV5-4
CASSSGGLDYGYTF
TGTGCCAGCAGCTCCGGGGGATTGGACTATGGCTACACCTTC
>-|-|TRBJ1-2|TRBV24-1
CATSDPGISGYTF
TGTGCCACCAGTGACCCGGGGATAAGTGGCTACACCTTC
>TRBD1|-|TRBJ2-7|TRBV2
CASSIGPGQGSYEQYF
TGTGCCAGCAGCATTGGCCCGGGACAGGGTTCCTACGAGCAGTACTTC
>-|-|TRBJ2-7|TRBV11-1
CASSPSGTSYYEQYF
TGTGCCAGCAGCCCGTCAGGGACATCCTACTACGAGCAGTACTTC
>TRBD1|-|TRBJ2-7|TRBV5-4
CASSRTGVPYEQYF
TGTGCCAGCAGCAGGACAGGGGTCCCATACGAGCAGTACTTC
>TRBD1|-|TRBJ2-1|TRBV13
CASSSRGPGNEQFF
TGTGCCAGCAGCTCCAGGGGGCCTGGTAATGAGCAGTTCTTC
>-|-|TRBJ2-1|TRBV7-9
CASSSVVNSYNEQFF
TGTGCCAGCAGCTCGGTCGTTAACTCCTACAATGAGCAGTTCTTC
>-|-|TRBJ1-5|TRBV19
CASRRGLQGGNQPQHF
TGTGCCAGTAGAAGAGGCCTTCAGGGCGGCAATCAGCCCCAGCATTTT
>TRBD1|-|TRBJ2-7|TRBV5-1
CASSSGQGNYEQYF
TGCGCCAGCAGCTCTGGACAGGGGAACTACGAGCAGTACTTC
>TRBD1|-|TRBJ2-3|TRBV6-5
CASSNTGGTTDTQYF
TGTGCCAGCAGTAACACAGGGGGAACCACAGATACGCAGTATTTT